This TCR beta chain was identified in a study of cytomegalovirus exposure and HLA in healthy donors. On the study more broadly: Inside one of the first data releases sat about 85 million unique TCRs taken from HLA-typed donors. Whole-study results and caveats: The authors later found HLA-associated TCR beta chains more clonally expanded than equally common others. Highest at DRB1 and lowest at HLA-C, TCR association rates differed among HLA loci in a later analysis.

60 Vbeta and 13 Jbeta primers were used in PCR. The method was immunoSEQ multiplex PCR; TCRdb's version includes in-frame clones alone and lacks a portion of them. The table has fewer than 180,000 clones, roughly 78% seen once. Notes on this clone: Its specificity is not known.

J was trimmed by 0 bases and V by 4 bases; bases with no gene match: 4. Germline loops: CDR1 SGHRS, CDR2 YFSETQ. The CDR3 sequence is 15 residues long. Source material: PBMCs. The source is a man in his fifties in good health and CMV-seropositive. The chain recombines TRBV5-1 with TRBJ2-3; 8 positions agree with TRBD1. The CDR3 DNA follows: TGCGCCAGCAGCACTCGGACAGGGAGCACAGATACGCAGTATTTT. This encodes CASSTRTGSTDTQYF.